The 27 T cell receptor beta chains given below trace back to one sample, sequenced in a study of PD-L1 blockade in urothelial cancer. Profiling relied on immunoSEQ multiplex PCR, and the TCRdb table lists in-frame clones only, not all of them. Counted here are 70,000 to 85,000 clones, around 84% occurring once; the ten biggest clones make up 4% to 6%. Material: PBMCs, obtained around atezolizumab (anti-PD-L1) treatment. Every receptor here comes from a man aged 70 or older with urothelial cancer.

V and J are TRBV29-1 and TRBJ2-3; tentatively, D is TRBD2 (7 bases). Germline CDR1 reads SQVTM; CDR2 reads ANQGSEA. The CDR3 consists of 16 residues. Trimming took off 1 base at V and 1 base at J, with 15 bases between the two ends. The CDR3 protein is CSVEGLGGARTDTQYF. DNA for the CDR3: TGCAGCGTTGAAGGCCTGGGGGGGGCCCGCACAGATACGCAGTATTTT.

The chain carries TRBV7-6 and TRBJ2-7; perhaps TRBD1 as D (5 bases). This CDR3 has 13 residues. Germline CDR1 and CDR2: SGHVS and FNYEAQ. Trimming cost V 1 base and J 5 bases, with 9 bases left between them. The CDR3 region is CASSLGRGNEQYF. DNA of the CDR3: TGTGCCAGCAGCTTAGGAAGGGGAAACGAGCAGTACTTC.

The chain has TRBV28 and TRBJ2-5, with TRBD2 identical over 13 bases. CDR1 is MDHEN, CDR2 SYDVKM, per germline. CDR3 size: 16 residues. J was trimmed by 4 bases and V by 2 bases; bases with no gene match: 4. CDR3 region: CASSLRGLAGRETQYF. DNA of the CDR3: TGTGCCAGCAGTTTAAGGGGACTAGCGGGAAGAGAGACCCAGTACTTC. Combining the CDR3 with reference TRBV28 and TRBJ2-5 gives the whole variable domain DVKVTQSSRYLVKRTGEKVFLECVQDMDHENMFWYRQDPGLGLRLIYFSYDVKMKEKGDIPEGYSVSREKKERFSLILESASTNQTSMYLCASSLRGLAGRETQYFGPGTRLLVL.

This chain uses TRBV28 with TRBJ2-3; D possibly corresponds to TRBD2 (5 bases). The CDR3 extends over 16 amino acids. Germline V gives CDR1 MDHEN, CDR2 SYDVKM. V was pared by 7 bases and J by 2 bases, with 19 bases between. CDR3 in DNA: TGTGCCAGCACCTATGCCGCTAGCACCAACACAGATACGCAGTATTTT. It translates to CASTYAASTNTDTQYF.

V usage is TRBV11-2 and J usage is TRBJ2-1; tentatively, D is TRBD2 (6 bases). Trimming stripped 5 bases from V and 1 base from J, with 15 bases between. Germline V gives CDR1 SGHAT, CDR2 FQNNGV. The CDR3 is made up of 16 amino acids. In DNA, the CDR3 is TGTGCCAGCAGCGAGAGCGGGCGGATTTCCTACAATGAGCAGTTCTTC. This sequence encodes CASSESGRISYNEQFF.

V usage is TRBV10-3 and J usage is TRBJ2-5; D is unresolved. V was shortened by 2 bases and J by 5 bases, with 15 bases between the two germline ends. The CDR3 has 15 residues. The germline V gene encodes CDR1 ENHRY and CDR2 SYGVKD. CDR3 sequence reads: CAISEVLAVSETQYF. Here the CDR3 DNA reads TGTGCCATCAGTGAGGTTTTGGCTGTGTCGGAGACCCAGTACTTC.

This chain links TRBV5-1 with TRBJ2-7; D might be TRBD1 (5 bases). The ends were cut back, 0 bases at V and 1 base at J, with 14 bases in the middle. The CDR3 has 16 residues. Germline V gene sequence: CDR1 SGHRS, CDR2 YFSETQ. The CDR3 coding sequence is TGCGCCAGCAGCTTGGGGGGCTCTGCGGTATCCTACGAGCAGTACTTC. Protein product: CASSLGGSAVSYEQYF. The full variable domain, with the rest looked up from reference TRBV5-1 and TRBJ2-7, is KAGVTQTPRYLIKTRGQQVTLSCSPISGHRSVSWYQQTPGQGLQFLFEYFSETQRNKGNFPGRFSGRQFSNSRSEMNVSTLELGDSALYLCASSLGGSAVSYEQYFGPGTRLTVT.

The chain is built from TRBV7-9 and TRBJ2-5; 12 nucleotides line up with TRBD2. The V gene's germline CDR1 is SEHNR and CDR2 FQNEAQ (reference sequence). The J segment lost 9 bases and the V segment lost 5 bases, leaving 10 bases of the junction unmatched. The CDR3 is 15 amino acids. CDR3 sequence: CASSPSTSGSGAQYF. DNA for the CDR3: TGTGCCAGCAGCCCCTCGACTAGCGGGAGTGGGGCCCAGTACTTC.

This sequence joins TRBV5-1 and TRBJ2-3; TRBD2 agrees at 8 bases. Germline lookup yields CDR1 SGHRS and CDR2 YFSETQ. This CDR3 has 15 residues. After removal of 0 bases from V and 1 base from J, the junction contained 1 base not matched to a gene. The CDR3 is CASSLDGRGTDTQYF. CDR3 in DNA: TGCGCCAGCAGCTTGGACGGGAGGGGCACAGATACGCAGTATTTT.

V usage is TRBV9 and J usage is TRBJ2-7; TRBD1 matches 10 bases. Germline V gene sequence: CDR1 SGDLS, CDR2 YYNGEE. This CDR3 comprises 14 residues. V lost 7 bases to trimming and J lost 4 bases; unmatched junction nucleotides: 8. DNA for the CDR3: TGTGCCAGCCCGACAGACAGGGGGCGGTACGAGCAGTACTTC. Amino acid sequence: CASPTDRGRYEQYF.

This chain joins TRBV6-5 and TRBJ1-2, with 7 bases lining up with TRBD1. The junction had 6 bases not matched to a gene; V was cut back by 0 bases and J by 2 bases. The CDR3 runs to 16 residues. Looked up from germline, CDR1 is MNHEY and CDR2 is SVGAGI. The DNA for the CDR3 is TGTGCCAGCAGTTACTCGAGTCAGGGGGACAACTATGGCTACACCTTC. It encodes CASSYSSQGDNYGYTF.

This clone was counted only a few times. This chain links TRBV5-1 with TRBJ2-5; D is possibly TRBD2 (7 bases). Germline-derived CDR1 and CDR2 are SGHRS and YFSETQ. The CDR3 runs 16 residues. V was cut by 6 bases and J by 4 bases, with 22 bases left in between. This chain's CDR3 is CASTKSGTPIGETQYF. Written as DNA, the CDR3 is TGCGCCAGCACAAAGAGCGGGACACCGATCGGAGAGACCCAGTACTTC.

The V gene is TRBV9, the J gene TRBJ2-7; 9 bases align to TRBD1. Germline V gene sequence: CDR1 SGDLS, CDR2 YYNGEE. The V and J ends lost 0 bases and 4 bases, in that order; junction bases with no gene match: 8. The CDR3 is made up of 16 amino acids. The DNA for the CDR3 is TGTGCCAGCAGCGTAGATTACCGGACAGGGGTGTACGAGCAGTACTTC. Protein: CASSVDYRTGVYEQYF.

The genes are TRBV14 and TRBJ2-1, with 8 nucleotides matching TRBD1. V was clipped by 1 base and J by 7 bases; unmatched bases: 9. The germline CDR1 and CDR2 sequences are SGHDN and FVKESK. The CDR3 sequence is 16 residues long. For the CDR3, the DNA is TGTGCCAGCAGCCAAGTCGGCAGGGGGCCTTGGAATGAGCAGTTCTTC. Translation: CASSQVGRGPWNEQFF.

This chain uses TRBV27 with TRBJ2-7; 7 bases match TRBD2. J lost 4 bases, V lost 0 bases, and 9 bases had no gene match. Germline V lookup: CDR1 MNHEY, CDR2 SMNVEV (reference sequence). The CDR3 runs to 16 residues. CDR3 nucleotide sequence: TGTGCCAGCAGTTTATCGAGCGGGAATGTAATTTACGAGCAGTACTTC. It yields the protein CASSLSSGNVIYEQYF.

This clone was seen a few times. The J gene is TRBJ1-5, the V gene TRBV6-1; D not resolved. Per germline, CDR1 MNHNS and CDR2 SASEGT. Trimming removed 5 bases at V and 3 bases at J, with 5 bases between. CDR3 size: 12 residues. The CDR3: CASSSVNQPQHF. In DNA form, the CDR3 reads TGTGCCAGCAGTTCAGTCAATCAGCCCCAGCATTTT.

This chain connects TRBV7-8 to TRBJ1-3, with D unresolved. CDR1 is SGHVS and CDR2 is FQNEAQ in the germline V gene. This CDR3 region has 16 residues. With 1 base removed from V and 0 bases from J, the gap between germline ends came to 10 bases. Written as DNA, the CDR3 is TGTGCCAGCAGCTTAGTGAGGCAGTTCTCTGGAAACACCATATATTTT. The encoded protein is CASSLVRQFSGNTIYF.

The CDR3 here is CASSPRGSQETQYF. CDR3 coding DNA: TGTGCCAGCAGTCCTCGGGGGTCCCAAGAGACCCAGTACTTC. The chain is built from TRBV6-5 and TRBJ2-5; perhaps TRBD2 as D (6 bases). The CDR3 is made up of 14 amino acids. The ends were cut back, 5 bases at V and 1 base at J, with 11 bases in the middle. The germline CDR1 and CDR2 sequences are MNHEY and SVGAGI.

The chain is built from TRBV21-1 and TRBJ2-1; no DNA check was done on the table's D call, TRBD2. TRBV21-1 is given as a pseudogene. The CDR3 contains 16 residues. The chain's CDR3 is CASSKDLATRGNEQFF. Written as DNA, the CDR3 is TGTGCCAGCAGCAAAGATCTAGCGACTAGAGGCAATGAGCAGTTCTTC.

A single count supports this clone. The chain recombines TRBV28 with TRBJ1-2; 8 nucleotides match TRBD1. Germline CDR1 MDHEN, CDR2 SYDVKM. This CDR3 comprises 15 residues. Trimming took 4 bases from V and 5 from J; bases not matched to a gene: 9. Written as DNA, the CDR3 is TGTGCCAGCAGTTACACGGACAGGGACAGTTATGGCTACACCTTC. Residues: CASSYTDRDSYGYTF.

The chain combines TRBV11-1 with TRBJ2-5; 7 positions agree with TRBD1. The CDR3 is made up of 15 amino acids. Germline V gene data show CDR1 as SGHAT and CDR2 as FQDESV (reference sequence). The J segment lost 5 bases and the V segment lost 3 bases, leaving 9 bases of the junction unmatched. This CDR3 reads CASSLDRGRFETQYF. CDR3 coding DNA: TGTGCCAGCAGCTTGGATAGGGGGCGGTTTGAGACCCAGTACTTC.

The chain recombines TRBV13 with TRBJ1-1, with 9 bases that match TRBD1. This CDR3 contains 17 residues. Germline CDR1 and CDR2: PRHDT and FYEKMQ (reference sequence). V shed 3 bases, J shed 4 bases, and the junction held 12 bases outside the gene matches. The CDR3 nucleotides are TGTGCCAGCAGCTTGATCTTGTCATCGGGACAGGGCACTGAAGCTTTCTTT. Encoded protein: CASSLILSSGQGTEAFF.

V is TRBV7-9 and J is TRBJ1-2; no clear D. CDR1 is SEHNR and CDR2 is FQNEAQ in the germline V gene (reference sequence). Trimming pared 0 bases from V and 7 bases from J, leaving 12 bases between. This CDR3 contains 14 residues. The CDR3 nucleotides are TGTGCCAGCAGCTTAGCTTCGGGGAAGGGTGGCTACACCTTC. Encoded protein: CASSLASGKGGYTF.

V gene TRBV7-9 combines with J gene TRBJ1-1; D might be TRBD1 (6 bases). The CDR3 is 14 residues long. V was shortened by 3 bases and J by 9 bases, with 17 bases between the two germline ends. Germline assignment: CDR1 SEHNR and CDR2 FQNEAQ (reference sequence). CDR3 DNA: TGTGCCAGCAGCTTGGGCGCCGGACAGAACCAAGCTTTCTTT. It yields the protein CASSLGAGQNQAFF.

About this clone itself: Germline is not matched at one junction end, which may reflect a read error. The V call is TRBV28, the J call TRBJ1-3; possible D gene TRBD1, 6 bases. This CDR3 is 12 amino acids long. Germline V gives CDR1 MDHEN, CDR2 SYDVKM. The CDR3 DNA reads TGTGCCAGCAGTTACGTACACCGGGACAAGGATTTT. It codes for CASSYVHRDKDF.

The chain recombines TRBV5-1 with TRBJ2-3; 8 bases agree with TRBD2. V was pared by 4 bases and J by 11 bases, with 18 bases of the junction left unmatched. Germline CDR1 reads SGHRS; CDR2 reads YFSETQ. The CDR3 has 16 amino acids. CDR3 in DNA: TGCGCCAGCAGCCCGACGCAAGTAGCGGGGTGGCTCGGGCAGTATTTT. This translates into CASSPTQVAGWLGQYF.

The V call is TRBV2, the J call TRBJ2-3, with 8 positions matching TRBD2. Trimming took 3 bases from V and 5 from J; bases not matched to a gene: 7. The CDR3 is made up of 15 amino acids. In germline, CDR1 is SNHLY, CDR2 FYNNEI. The CDR3 sequence is CASSDPGLVGDTQYF. The CDR3 DNA is TGTGCCAGCAGTGACCCGGGACTAGTCGGAGATACGCAGTATTTT.